These T cell receptor beta chains were read from a single sample in a study of blood T cell repertoires in COVID-19. Produced via immunoSEQ multiplex PCR; TCRdb's table is partial and in-frame only. The table has 100,000 or so clones, 65% to 90% seen once. The sequenced material came from peripheral blood. The receptor set was obtained from a man in his sixties with acute or convalescent COVID-19. Both conserved end residues are part of each CDR3. D genes are given only for firm matches. The size field is filled for only some rows; it gives once, few, many or a size class.

clone_size	d_call	j_call	v_call	cdr3_aa	cdr3_nt
-	-	TRBJ2-5	TRBV20-1	CSAGDSETQYF	TGCAGTGCTGGGGACTCCGAGACCCAGTACTTC
-	TRBD1	TRBJ1-4	TRBV11-3	CASSLKTGEKLFF	TGTGCCAGCAGCCTGAAGACAGGGGAAAAACTGTTTTTT
-	-	TRBJ1-1	TRBV12-3/TRBV12-4	CASSFGGSSEAFF	TGTGCCAGCAGTTTCGGGGGATCGAGTGAAGCTTTCTTT
-	-	TRBJ2-2	TRBV7-3	CASSFLNTGELFF	TGTGCCAGCAGCTTCCTGAACACCGGGGAGCTGTTTTTT
-	TRBD1	TRBJ1-2	TRBV6-6	CASSSHKGARGYTF	TGTGCCAGCAGTTCCCATAAGGGGGCGCGTGGCTACACCTTC
-	-	TRBJ2-1	TRBV25-1	CASSEHDEQFF	TGTGCCAGCAGTGAACATGATGAGCAGTTCTTC
-	TRBD2	TRBJ2-1	TRBV19	CASSERGSYNEQFF	TGTGCCAGTAGTGAGCGGGGCTCCTACAATGAGCAGTTCTTC
-	TRBD1	TRBJ1-1	TRBV7-8	CASSFRGSTEAFF	TGTGCCAGCAGCTTCAGGGGGAGCACTGAAGCTTTCTTT
-	-	TRBJ1-1	TRBV7-6	CASSPGWDTEAFF	TGTGCCAGCAGTCCGGGGTGGGACACTGAAGCTTTCTTT
-	-	TRBJ2-5	TRBV19	CASSIAGRGRETQYF	TGTGCCAGTAGTATAGCAGGCAGAGGGCGAGAGACCCAGTACTTC
-	TRBD1	TRBJ2-7	TRBV5-1	CASSQGQEFISEQYF	TGCGCCAGCAGCCAAGGACAGGAGTTCATATCCGAGCAGTACTTC
-	-	TRBJ2-2	TRBV19	CASSIETNTGELFF	TGTGCCAGTAGTATCGAGACTAACACCGGGGAGCTGTTTTTT
-	TRBD1	TRBJ1-1	TRBV6-5	CASRLGGEFTEAFF	TGTGCCAGCAGATTAGGGGGCGAGTTCACTGAAGCTTTCTTT
-	-	TRBJ1-1	TRBV5-1	CASSPREGSTEAFF	TGCGCCAGCAGCCCCCGGGAGGGTTCTACTGAAGCTTTCTTT
-	TRBD2	TRBJ2-5	TRBV6-5	CTTEVAGGYQETQYF	TGTACTACCGAGGTAGCGGGGGGCTACCAAGAGACCCAGTACTTC
-	-	TRBJ1-6	TRBV6-5	CASRVDSTYNSPLHF	TGTGCCAGCAGGGTAGACAGTACCTATAATTCACCCCTCCACTTT
-	TRBD1	TRBJ1-1	TRBV5-1	CASSRQGASNTEAFF	TGCGCCAGCAGCCGACAGGGGGCCTCGAACACTGAAGCTTTCTTT
-	TRBD1	TRBJ1-1	TRBV7-2	CASSFSWTGDAFF	TGTGCCAGCAGCTTCAGCTGGACAGGGGACGCTTTCTTT
-	TRBD1	TRBJ2-7	TRBV7-2	CASSSHGTGQRQQYF	TGTGCCAGCAGCTCTCACGGGACAGGACAGCGCCAGCAGTACTTC
once	-	TRBJ1-3	TRBV19	CASSPRLSSGNTIYF	TGTGCCAGTAGTCCCCGGTTGTCCTCTGGAAACACCATATATTTT
-	TRBD1	TRBJ1-2	TRBV6-5	CASRRQGASGYGYTF	TGTGCCAGCAGAAGACAGGGGGCGTCGGGCTATGGCTACACCTTC
once	TRBD1	TRBJ1-1	TRBV2	CASSTPGQGTTGGSNTEAFF	TGTGCCAGCAGTACTCCGGGACAGGGGACAACCGGGGGGTCGAACACTGAAGCTTTCTTT
-	-	TRBJ1-2	TRBV20-1	CSASAPANYGYTF	TGCAGTGCTAGTGCCCCAGCTAACTATGGCTACACCTTC
-	TRBD1	TRBJ1-1	TRBV10-1	CASSESGTGRTEAFF	TGCGCCAGCAGTGAGTCGGGGACAGGGAGGACTGAAGCTTTCTTT
-	-	TRBJ1-2	TRBV30	CAWRRVGRQDYGYTF	TGTGCCTGGAGAAGGGTAGGAAGACAGGACTATGGCTACACCTTC
-	-	TRBJ1-1	TRBV7-9	CASSKSGPTEAFF	TGTGCCAGCAGCAAATCAGGGCCCACTGAAGCTTTCTTT
-	-	TRBJ1-2	TRBV30	CAWEQVGYTF	TGTGCCTGGGAACAGGTTGGCTACACCTTC